The 10 T cell receptor beta chains below come from one sample, sequenced in a study of blood T cell repertoires in COVID-19. The repertoire was sequenced with immunoSEQ multiplex PCR; TCRdb's copy has only in-frame clones and lacks some. The sample has approximately 300,000 clones, approximately 89% seen once; the top ten hold about 5.2%. Sequencing was performed on PBMCs or T cells enriched from blood (not recorded which). These TCRs come from a young woman who had recovered from COVID-19.

This chain connects TRBV30 to TRBJ2-1; 10 nucleotides match TRBD2. Germline CDR1 GTSNPN, CDR2 SVGIG (reference sequence). V was clipped by 3 bases and J by 5 bases; unmatched bases: 7. The CDR3 consists of 15 residues. The chain's CDR3 is CAWRSSGGDNNEQFF. DNA of the CDR3: TGTGCCTGGAGATCAAGCGGGGGGGATAACAATGAGCAGTTCTTC.

The chain has TRBV5-8 and TRBJ1-1; D not resolved. Between the trimmed V and J ends, which lost 7 bases and 3 bases, there was a span of 13 bases. There are 13 residues in the CDR3. Germline V gene sequence: CDR1 SGHTS, CDR2 YDEGEE. Here the CDR3 reads CASRLSPDTEAFF. The CDR3 bases are TGTGCCAGCCGATTATCCCCGGACACTGAAGCTTTCTTT. Full variable domain (remainder filled in from reference TRBV5-8 and TRBJ1-1): EAGVTQSPTHLIKTRGQQATLRCSPISGHTSVYWYQQALGLGLQFLLWYDEGEERNRGNFPPRFSGRQFPNYSSELNVNALELEDSALYLCASRLSPDTEAFFGQGTRLTVV.

The rearrangement links TRBV2 to TRBJ2-3; TRBD2 matches 11 bases. The CDR3 runs 15 residues. Germline trimming cut 7 bases from V and 1 base from J; bases unmatched to any gene: 4. Germline CDR1 reads SNHLY; CDR2 reads FYNNEI. CDR3 region: CASNPSGGRTDTQYF. The CDR3 DNA sequence: TGTGCCAGCAATCCTAGCGGGGGGCGCACAGATACGCAGTATTTT.

The rearrangement links TRBV6-5 to TRBJ1-2, with D maybe TRBD1 (5 bases). Germline loops: CDR1 MNHEY, CDR2 SVGAGI. This CDR3 has 15 residues. Trimming pared 5 bases from V and 6 bases from J, leaving 19 bases between. The CDR3 region is CASSPWPGVVNGYTF. As DNA, the CDR3 is TGTGCCAGCAGTCCCTGGCCGGGGGTCGTGAATGGCTACACCTTC.

This rearrangement joins TRBV5-5 to TRBJ2-6, with TRBD1 as a possible D gene (5 bases). Germline CDR1 SGHKS, CDR2 YYEKEE (reference sequence). The CDR3 totals 14 residues. V gave up 3 bases and J gave up 2 bases, with 6 bases separating them. The CDR3 nucleotides read TGTGCCAGCAGCTCCAGGGCTGGGGCCAACGTCCTGACTTTC. Translating it yields CASSSRAGANVLTF.

V gene TRBV6-5 combines with J gene TRBJ1-1; D is unclear. Trimming left V 6 bases short and J 0 bases short, with 11 bases between. CDR1 and CDR2 from the germline V gene are MNHEY and SVGAGI. This CDR3 spans 14 amino acids. CDR3 nucleotides: TGTGCCAGCAGAACGGGCGGGTTGAACACTGAAGCTTTCTTT. It translates to CASRTGGLNTEAFF.

The chain links TRBV9 to TRBJ2-5, with 8 bases that match TRBD1. The V segment lost 0 bases and the J segment 5 bases; nucleotides outside the gene matches: 3. Germline V gives CDR1 SGDLS, CDR2 YYNGEE. The length of the CDR3 is 14 residues. The CDR3 region has the DNA TGTGCCAGCAGCGTAGGACAGGGGAGGGAGACCCAGTACTTC. Translating it yields CASSVGQGRETQYF.

There are a few counts of this clone. J is TRBJ1-2 and V is TRBV5-5; D unresolved. The CDR3 runs to 16 residues. Germline V CDR1 and CDR2: SGHKS, YYEKEE (reference sequence). V lost 1 base and J lost 0, with 13 bases in between. DNA of the CDR3: TGTGCCAGCAGCTTGATTCAAACAGCCTCTAACTATGGCTACACCTTC. This sequence encodes CASSLIQTASNYGYTF.

The chain couples TRBV5-1 to TRBJ1-2; D is unclear. CDR1 and CDR2 from the germline V gene are SGHRS and YFSETQ. V lost 0 bases and J lost 4, with 10 bases in between. This CDR3 is 14 amino acids long. CDR3 protein: CASSLDSGSYGYTF. CDR3 DNA: TGCGCCAGCAGCTTGGACAGCGGATCCTATGGCTACACCTTC.

The J gene is TRBJ1-2, the V gene TRBV11-1; D gene uncertain. Germline V gives CDR1 SGHAT, CDR2 FQDESV (reference sequence). V gave up 5 bases and J gave up 2 bases, with 12 bases separating them. CDR3 size: 14 residues. CDR3 DNA sequence: TGTGCCAGCAGCCCCAGGCGTGGGAACTATGGCTACACCTTC. Its translation is CASSPRRGNYGYTF.